Presented here are 25 T cell receptor beta chains from one specimen sequenced in a study of T cells in Graves' hyperthyroidism and ophthalmopathy. Template material for amplifying TCR beta CDR3 regions consisted of RNA transcripts. The HTBI primer set was used in a first-round RT-PCR of the TCR CDR3. TCRdb recomputed calls from the multiplex PCR reads with MiXCR, one row per CDR3 protein. The table lists 600,000 or so distinct CDR3 sequences, 13% to 15% of them singletons. Sequenced sample: blood. The receptors derive from a woman aged 18-30 years with Graves' ophthalmopathy.

In this sample, this clonotype turned up many times. The V and J genes are TRBV20-1 and TRBJ1-1; the D gene is possibly TRBD1 (5 bases). Trimming removed 7 bases at V and 0 bases at J, with 15 bases between. The CDR3 spans 14 residues. Germline V gives CDR1 DFQATT, CDR2 SNEGSKA (reference sequence). The chain's CDR3 is CSVARGTVNTEAFF. CDR3 DNA: TGCAGTGTTGCCCGTGGGACTGTGAACACTGAAGCTTTCTTT.

Only a few counts were recorded for this clonotype. The rearrangement joins TRBV9 to TRBJ2-1; D is undetermined. The CDR3 is 12 residues long. Germline loops: CDR1 SGDLS, CDR2 YYNGEE. Trimming took 7 bases from V and 3 from J, leaving 8 bases between them. The CDR3 loop reads CASGKNYNEQFF. CDR3 sequence (DNA): TGTGCCAGCGGAAAAAACTACAATGAGCAGTTCTTC.

A few counts support this clonotype. The gene calls are TRBV30 and TRBJ2-7; D not resolved. CDR3 length equals 11 residues. Trimming removed 1 base at V and 6 bases at J, with 7 bases between. CDR1 GTSNPN and CDR2 SVGIG come from the germline V gene (reference sequence). CDR3 protein: CAWSGLAEQYF. As DNA, the CDR3 is TGTGCCTGGAGTGGTTTAGCCGAGCAGTACTTC.

This clonotype was seen only once. A clone one base away is much larger, so this may be a read error. This chain uses TRBV7-8 with TRBJ2-2, with a possible D match to TRBD2 (5 bases). CDR1 is SGHVS, CDR2 FQNEAQ, per germline. CDR3 size: 16 residues. Between the trimmed V and J ends, which lost 5 bases and 4 bases, there was a span of 17 bases. CDR3 protein: CASSKMVLRGTGELFF. CDR3 nucleotides: TGTGCCAGCAGCAAGATGGTACTTCGGGGCACCGGGGAGCTGTTTTTT.

This clonotype was observed at least ten times. V usage is TRBV3-1 and J usage is TRBJ2-3, with 8 bases identical to TRBD1. Per germline, CDR1 LGHDT and CDR2 YNNKEL (reference sequence). The CDR3 totals 15 residues. J gave up 4 bases and V 4 bases, and 7 bases lay outside the gene matches. The CDR3: CASSPWTGSADTQYF. CDR3 bases: TGTGCCAGCAGCCCCTGGACAGGGTCCGCAGATACGCAGTATTTT.

The chain links TRBV7-9 to TRBJ2-1; the match to TRBD1 covers 8 bases. This CDR3 has 14 amino acids. From germline, CDR1 is SEHNR and CDR2 FQNEAQ (reference sequence). J gave up 9 bases and V 2 bases, and 6 bases lay outside the gene matches. DNA of the CDR3: TGTGCCAGCAGCTTAAGGACAGGGTACGCTGAGCAGTTCTTC. Protein: CASSLRTGYAEQFF.

This clonotype was observed at least ten times. The chain links TRBV7-8 to TRBJ2-1; the match to TRBD2 covers 10 bases. V lost 2 bases to trimming and J lost 5 bases; unmatched junction nucleotides: 15. Germline V gene lookup returns CDR1 SGHVS and CDR2 FQNEAQ. This CDR3 spans 19 amino acids. The CDR3 here is CASSLLSGRAFIRDNEQFF. The DNA for the CDR3 is TGTGCCAGCAGCTTATTAAGCGGGAGGGCCTTTATCCGGGACAATGAGCAGTTCTTC.

In its sample, this clonotype was seen many times. The V call is TRBV3-1, the J call TRBJ1-2, with D unresolved. The length of the CDR3 is 15 residues. Trimming took off 4 bases at V and 4 bases at J, with 16 bases between the two ends. CDR1 is LGHDT and CDR2 is YNNKEL in the germline V gene (reference sequence). CDR3 loop: CASSPLIPAGYGYTF. CDR3 bases: TGTGCCAGCAGCCCGCTAATCCCTGCGGGCTATGGCTACACCTTC.

This clonotype was recorded a few times. V gene TRBV7-2 combines with J gene TRBJ2-7, with a weak D call TRBD2 (5 bases). V was shortened by 4 bases and J by 4 bases, with 11 bases between the two germline ends. The length of the CDR3 is 13 residues. The V gene's germline CDR1 is SGHTA and CDR2 FQGNSA. CDR3 nucleotide sequence: TGTGCCAGCAGCTCCAGCCCGGGGTACGAGCAGTACTTC. It encodes CASSSSPGYEQYF.

The sample holds many counts of this clonotype. The genes are TRBV19 and TRBJ1-2, with 9 bases matching TRBD1. This CDR3 is built from 13 residues. Germline loops: CDR1 LNHDA, CDR2 SQIVND (reference sequence). J lost 1 base, V lost 10 bases, and 4 bases had no gene match. The CDR3 DNA is TGTGCCATTACAGGGGGCTGTAACTATGGCTACACCTTC. This translates into CAITGGCNYGYTF.

This clonotype was detected only a few times. V is TRBV27 and J is TRBJ2-2; unclear D gene. The germline V and J ends were trimmed by 2 bases and 8 bases, with 9 bases remaining between them. The CDR3 runs 13 residues. CDR1 is MNHEY and CDR2 is SMNVEV in the germline V gene (reference sequence). CDR3 coding DNA: TGTGCCAGCAGTTTAGGTGGTGTGGGGGAGCTGTTTTTT. Its protein product is CASSLGGVGELFF.

Details on this clonotype: A much larger clone differs by one base, so this may be a read error. The DNA is omitted, as the CDR3 cannot be located on it reliably, and the CDR3 follows TCRdb's listing. The rearrangement joins TRBV10-3 to TRBJ1-1. Germline CDR1 ENHRY, CDR2 SYGVKD. The CDR3 length equals 11 residues, ends included. This chain's CDR3 is CAILRATEAFF.

The table lists this clonotype with many counts. The rearrangement links TRBV6-1 to TRBJ2-1; D gene ambiguous. This CDR3 has 15 residues. Germline values: CDR1 MNHNS, CDR2 SASEGT. Trimming shortened V by 5 bases and J by 2 bases, and 13 bases separated the two germline ends. CDR3 amino acids: CASSYLETTYNEQFF. CDR3 coding DNA: TGTGCCAGCAGTTATTTGGAGACCACCTACAATGAGCAGTTCTTC.

The table lists this clonotype with many counts. The V gene is TRBV20-1, the J gene TRBJ2-7; the D is unclear. CDR3 length: 11 amino acids. Trimming pared 0 bases from V and 7 bases from J, leaving 7 bases between. The germline V gene has CDR1 DFQATT and CDR2 SNEGSKA (reference sequence). CDR3 DNA: TGCAGTGCTAGAGATCTGGCGGAGCAGTACTTC. Residues: CSARDLAEQYF.

This clonotype was counted many times. This chain connects TRBV7-2 to TRBJ1-1, with no clear D. This CDR3 spans 16 amino acids. The ends were cut back, 5 bases at V and 0 bases at J, with 16 bases in the middle. Germline values: CDR1 SGHTA, CDR2 FQGNSA. The CDR3 DNA sequence: TGTGCCAGCAGCCCTTACGTCGGCAGCATGAACACTGAAGCTTTCTTT. Translated: CASSPYVGSMNTEAFF.

Ten or more counts support this clonotype. The rearrangement links TRBV27 to TRBJ2-7; D is perhaps TRBD1 (6 bases). This CDR3 comprises 15 residues. V lost 2 bases, J lost 3 bases, and 14 bases lay in between. Germline V lookup: CDR1 MNHEY, CDR2 SMNVEV (reference sequence). The CDR3 DNA sequence: TGTGCCAGCAGTTTAAAACCCAAAGGGGGCTACGAGCAGTACTTC. Translation: CASSLKPKGGYEQYF.

The sample holds many counts of this clonotype. The chain employs TRBV18 and TRBJ2-2; D uncertain. V lost 0 bases and J 2 bases, leaving 4 bases between the germline ends. The germline V gene encodes CDR1 KGHSH and CDR2 LQKENI. The CDR3 extends over 14 amino acids. The CDR3 is CASSPPRNTGELFF. The CDR3 bases are TGTGCCAGCTCACCACCTAGAAACACCGGGGAGCTGTTTTTT.

In its sample, this clonotype was seen many times. This chain links TRBV3-1 with TRBJ1-2; D not certain. The CDR3 runs to 12 residues. Germline V gene sequence: CDR1 LGHDT, CDR2 YNNKEL (reference sequence). With 4 bases removed from V and 4 bases from J, the gap between germline ends came to 7 bases. Here the CDR3 DNA reads TGTGCCAGCAGCCTAGGGATCTATGGCTACACCTTC. Encoded protein: CASSLGIYGYTF.

This clonotype has ten or more counts. V is TRBV6-2 or TRBV6-3 and J is TRBJ2-7; 9 nucleotides match TRBD2. V was clipped by 7 bases and J by 1 base; unmatched bases: 8. The CDR3 loop spans 15 amino acids. Germline lookup yields CDR1 MNHEY and CDR2 SVGEGT. DNA of the CDR3: TGTGCCAGCACCCAGACCACTAGCGGGTCCTACGAGCAGTACTTC. Translating it yields CASTQTTSGSYEQYF.

This clonotype was observed many times. The chain employs TRBV3-1 and TRBJ1-1, with 8 bases identical to TRBD1. The CDR3 totals 14 residues. The V and J ends lost 1 base and 10 bases, in that order; junction bases with no gene match: 8. Per the germline V gene, CDR1 is LGHDT and CDR2 is YNNKEL (reference sequence). The CDR3 DNA reads as TGTGCCAGCAGCCAAGGGGGGACAGGCTTTTTAGCTTTCTTT. Translating gives CASSQGGTGFLAFF.

The chain has TRBV7-9 and TRBJ2-1; 12 bases fit TRBD2. Germline assignment: CDR1 SEHNR and CDR2 FQNEAQ (reference sequence). The trim removed 1 base at V and 3 bases at J, leaving 4 bases unmatched. The CDR3 has 17 residues. CDR3 amino acids: CASSLEQLAGGYNEQFF. Written as DNA, the CDR3 is TGTGCCAGCAGCTTAGAGCAACTAGCGGGAGGCTACAATGAGCAGTTCTTC.

Many counts were recorded for this clonotype. This chain links TRBV6-1 with TRBJ1-5; 7 positions agree with TRBD1. From germline, CDR1 is MNHNS and CDR2 SASEGT. This CDR3 is built from 14 residues. The J segment lost 6 bases and the V segment lost 6 bases, leaving 8 bases of the junction unmatched. CDR3 loop: CASSSQGSSQPQHF. In DNA form, the CDR3 reads TGTGCCAGCAGCTCACAGGGGTCAAGTCAGCCCCAGCATTTT.

The sample holds many counts of this clonotype. The chain couples TRBV28 to TRBJ2-1; D could derive from TRBD1 or TRBD2 (6 bases each). There are 17 residues in the CDR3. Trimming removed 2 bases from V and 5 bases from J, with 19 bases in between. Germline V gene data show CDR1 as MDHEN and CDR2 as SYDVKM. For the CDR3, the DNA is TGTGCCAGCAGTTTAGGTGGGAGGCCACAGGGTGACAATGAGCAGTTCTTC. Translating gives CASSLGGRPQGDNEQFF.

At least ten counts were recorded for this clonotype. The chain has TRBV7-3 and TRBJ2-2; 10 bases line up with TRBD2. Trimming removed 7 bases from V and 7 bases from J; junction bases left unmatched: 9. This CDR3 is 15 amino acids long. Germline-derived CDR1 and CDR2 are SGHTA and FQGTGA. CDR3 residues: CASTSAGGPLGELFF. CDR3 sequence (DNA): TGTGCCAGCACCTCAGCGGGAGGGCCTCTCGGGGAGCTGTTTTTT. The whole variable domain, remainder taken from reference TRBV7-3 and TRBJ2-2, is GAGVSQTPSNKVTEKGKYVELRCDPISGHTALYWYRQSLGQGPEFLIYFQGTGAADDSGLPNDRFFAVRPEGSVSTLKIQRTERGDSAVYLCASTSAGGPLGELFFGEGSRLTVL.

This clonotype was detected ten times or more. The chain carries TRBV20-1 and TRBJ1-6; tentatively, D is TRBD1 (6 bases). This CDR3 has 14 amino acids. The germline V gene has CDR1 DFQATT and CDR2 SNEGSKA (reference sequence). V was cut by 3 bases and J by 8 bases, with 14 bases left in between. This CDR3 reads CSASPDSYDSPLHF. CDR3 bases: TGCAGTGCTAGCCCGGACAGCTACGATTCACCCCTCCACTTT.